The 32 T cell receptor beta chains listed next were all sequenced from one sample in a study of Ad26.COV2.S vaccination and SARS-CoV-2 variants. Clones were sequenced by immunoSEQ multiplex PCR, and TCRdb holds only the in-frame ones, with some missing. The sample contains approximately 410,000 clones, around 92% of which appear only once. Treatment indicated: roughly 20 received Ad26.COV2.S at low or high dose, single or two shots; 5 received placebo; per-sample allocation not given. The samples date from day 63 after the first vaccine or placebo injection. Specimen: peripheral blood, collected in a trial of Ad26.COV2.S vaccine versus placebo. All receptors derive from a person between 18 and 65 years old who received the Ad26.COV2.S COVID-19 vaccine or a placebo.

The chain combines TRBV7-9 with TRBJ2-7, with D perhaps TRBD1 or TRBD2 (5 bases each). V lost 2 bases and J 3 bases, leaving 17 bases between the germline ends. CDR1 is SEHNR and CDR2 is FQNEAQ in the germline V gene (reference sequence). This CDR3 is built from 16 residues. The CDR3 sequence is CASSLPRAVGDYEQYF. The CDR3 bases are TGTGCCAGCAGCTTACCCAGAGCCGTGGGGGACTACGAGCAGTACTTC. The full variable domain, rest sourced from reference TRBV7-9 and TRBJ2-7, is DTGVSQNPRHKITKRGQNVTFRCDPISEHNRLYWYRQTLGQGPEFLTYFQNEAQLEKSRLLSDRFSAERPKGSFSTLEIQRTEQGDSAMYLCASSLPRAVGDYEQYFGPGTRLTVT.

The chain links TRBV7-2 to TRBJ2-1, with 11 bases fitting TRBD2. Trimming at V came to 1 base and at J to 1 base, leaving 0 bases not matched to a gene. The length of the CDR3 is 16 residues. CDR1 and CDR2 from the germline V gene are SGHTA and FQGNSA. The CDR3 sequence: CASSLGLAGSYNEQFF. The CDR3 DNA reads TGTGCCAGCAGCTTAGGACTAGCGGGGTCCTACAATGAGCAGTTCTTC.

The chain's CDR3 is CASSLNPGLEIQETQYF. DNA of the CDR3: TGTGCCAGCAGTCTCAATCCGGGACTAGAGATCCAAGAGACCCAGTACTTC. The chain is built from TRBV6-2 or TRBV6-3 and TRBJ2-5, with TRBD2 matching over 8 bases. The germline V gene encodes CDR1 MNHEY and CDR2 SVGEGT. The CDR3 has 17 amino acids. The V gene end was trimmed by 5 bases and the J gene end by 1 base; junction bases not matched to a gene: 12.

The CDR3 coding sequence is TGTGCCAGCAGCAAAGGGGGATTGCACCCGATCGGCCCTCCAACTAATGAAAAACTGTTTTTT. Protein sequence: CASSKGGLHPIGPPTNEKLFF. The chain uses TRBV21-1 and TRBJ1-4. TRBV21-1 represents a pseudogene. The CDR3 extends over 21 amino acids.

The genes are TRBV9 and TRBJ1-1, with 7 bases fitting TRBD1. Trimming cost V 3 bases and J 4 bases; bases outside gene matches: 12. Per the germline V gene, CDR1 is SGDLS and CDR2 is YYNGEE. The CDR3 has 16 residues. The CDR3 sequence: CASSAGGGWMGTEAFF. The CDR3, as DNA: TGTGCCAGCAGCGCAGGGGGGGGCTGGATGGGCACTGAAGCTTTCTTT.

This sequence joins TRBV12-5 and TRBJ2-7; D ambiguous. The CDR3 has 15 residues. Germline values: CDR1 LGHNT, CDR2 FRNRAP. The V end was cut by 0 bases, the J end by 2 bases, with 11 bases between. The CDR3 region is CASGLVEAPTYEQYF. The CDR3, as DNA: TGTGCTAGTGGTTTGGTCGAAGCGCCCACCTACGAGCAGTACTTC.

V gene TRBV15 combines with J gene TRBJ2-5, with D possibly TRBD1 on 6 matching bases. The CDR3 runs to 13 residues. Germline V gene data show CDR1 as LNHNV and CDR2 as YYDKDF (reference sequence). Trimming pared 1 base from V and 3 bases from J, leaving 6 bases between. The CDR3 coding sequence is TGTGCCACCAGCAGAGGGACAGAAGAGACCCAGTACTTC. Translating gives CATSRGTEETQYF.

The CDR3 loop is CASSTGKLTEAFF. CDR3 coding DNA: TGTGCCAGCAGCACCGGGAAATTAACTGAAGCTTTCTTT. V usage is TRBV2 and J usage is TRBJ1-1, with D unclear. V lost 6 bases, J lost 5 bases, and 13 bases lay in between. The CDR3 sequence is 13 residues long. In germline, CDR1 is SNHLY, CDR2 FYNNEI.

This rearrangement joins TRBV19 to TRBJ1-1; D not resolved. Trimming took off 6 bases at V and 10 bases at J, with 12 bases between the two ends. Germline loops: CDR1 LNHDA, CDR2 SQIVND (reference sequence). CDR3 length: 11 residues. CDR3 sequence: CASSNTEGAFF. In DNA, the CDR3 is TGTGCCAGTAGCAACACAGAGGGAGCTTTCTTT.

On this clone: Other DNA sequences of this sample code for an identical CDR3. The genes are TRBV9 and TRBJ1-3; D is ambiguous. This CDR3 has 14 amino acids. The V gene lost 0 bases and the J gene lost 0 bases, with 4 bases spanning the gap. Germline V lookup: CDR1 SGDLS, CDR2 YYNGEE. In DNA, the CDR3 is TGTGCCAGCAGCGTAGGAGTCTCTGGAAACACCATATATTTT. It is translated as CASSVGVSGNTIYF.

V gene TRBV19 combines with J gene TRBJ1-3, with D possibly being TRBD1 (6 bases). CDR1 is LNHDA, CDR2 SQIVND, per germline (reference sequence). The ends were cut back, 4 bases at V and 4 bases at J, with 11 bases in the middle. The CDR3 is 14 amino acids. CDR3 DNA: TGTGCCAGTAGTACCACCGGGACAGGAAACACCATATATTTT. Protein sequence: CASSTTGTGNTIYF.

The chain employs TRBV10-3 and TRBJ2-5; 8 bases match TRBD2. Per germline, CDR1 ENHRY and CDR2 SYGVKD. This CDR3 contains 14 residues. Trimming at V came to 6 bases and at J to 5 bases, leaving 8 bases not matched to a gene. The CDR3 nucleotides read TGTGCCATCAGACAGAGCGGGGGTGGGGAGACCCAGTACTTC. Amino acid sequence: CAIRQSGGGETQYF.

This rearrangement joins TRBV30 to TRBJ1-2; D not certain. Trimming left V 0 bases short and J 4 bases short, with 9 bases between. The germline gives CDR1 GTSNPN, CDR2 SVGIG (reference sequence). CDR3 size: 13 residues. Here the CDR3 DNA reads TGTGCCTGGAGTGTACAGACTGCCTATGGCTACACCTTC. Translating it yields CAWSVQTAYGYTF.

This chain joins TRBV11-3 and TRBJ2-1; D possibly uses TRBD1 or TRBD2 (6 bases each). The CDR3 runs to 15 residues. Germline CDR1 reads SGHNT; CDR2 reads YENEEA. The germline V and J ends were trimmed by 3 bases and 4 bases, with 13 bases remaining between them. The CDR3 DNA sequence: TGTGCCAGCAGCTTGGGGGGCATGGGGTACAATGAGCAGTTCTTC. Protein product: CASSLGGMGYNEQFF.

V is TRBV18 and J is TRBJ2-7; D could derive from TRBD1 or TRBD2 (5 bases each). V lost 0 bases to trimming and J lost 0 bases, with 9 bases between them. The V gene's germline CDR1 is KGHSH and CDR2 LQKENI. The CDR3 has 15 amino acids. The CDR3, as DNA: TGTGCCAGCTCACCACCGGCAGGGAGCTCCTACGAGCAGTACTTC. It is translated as CASSPPAGSSYEQYF.

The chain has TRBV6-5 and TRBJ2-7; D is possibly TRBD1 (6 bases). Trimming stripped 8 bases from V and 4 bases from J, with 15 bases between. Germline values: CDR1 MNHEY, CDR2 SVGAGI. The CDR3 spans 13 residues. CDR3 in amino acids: CASETGKFYEQYF. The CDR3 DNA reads TGTGCCAGCGAGACAGGAAAGTTTTACGAGCAGTACTTC.

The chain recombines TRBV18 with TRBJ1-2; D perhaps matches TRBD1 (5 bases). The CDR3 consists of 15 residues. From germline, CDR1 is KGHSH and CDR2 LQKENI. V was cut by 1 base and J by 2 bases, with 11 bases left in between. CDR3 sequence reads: CASSPRNGGNYGYTF. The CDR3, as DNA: TGTGCCAGCTCACCACGTAACGGGGGGAACTATGGCTACACCTTC.

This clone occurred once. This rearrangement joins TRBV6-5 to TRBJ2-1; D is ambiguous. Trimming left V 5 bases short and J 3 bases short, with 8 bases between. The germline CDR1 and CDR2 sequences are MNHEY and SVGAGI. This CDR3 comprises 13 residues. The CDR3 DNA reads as TGTGCCAGCAGTAATGGAGTCTACAATGAGCAGTTCTTC. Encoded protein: CASSNGVYNEQFF.

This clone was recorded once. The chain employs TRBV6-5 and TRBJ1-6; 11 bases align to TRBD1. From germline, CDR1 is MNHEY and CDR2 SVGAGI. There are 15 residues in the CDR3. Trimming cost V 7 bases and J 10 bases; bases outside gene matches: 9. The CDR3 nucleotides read TGTGCCAGCATGCGAACCGGGACAGGGGGATCACCCCTCCACTTT. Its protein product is CASMRTGTGGSPLHF.

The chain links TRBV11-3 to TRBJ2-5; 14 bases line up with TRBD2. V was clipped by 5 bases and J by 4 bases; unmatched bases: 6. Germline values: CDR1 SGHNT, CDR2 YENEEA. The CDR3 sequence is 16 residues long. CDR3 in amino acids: CASSPGTSGGRETQYF. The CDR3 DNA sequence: TGTGCCAGCAGCCCTGGGACTAGCGGGGGACGAGAGACCCAGTACTTC.

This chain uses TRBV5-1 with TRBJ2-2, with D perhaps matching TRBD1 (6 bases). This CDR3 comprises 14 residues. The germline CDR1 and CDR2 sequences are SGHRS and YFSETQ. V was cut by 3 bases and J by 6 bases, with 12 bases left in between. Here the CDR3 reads CASSSGVGSGELFF. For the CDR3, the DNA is TGCGCCAGCAGCTCAGGGGTGGGATCCGGGGAGCTGTTTTTT. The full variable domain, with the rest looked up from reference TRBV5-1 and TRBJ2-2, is KAGVTQTPRYLIKTRGQQVTLSCSPISGHRSVSWYQQTPGQGLQFLFEYFSETQRNKGNFPGRFSGRQFSNSRSEMNVSTLELGDSALYLCASSSGVGSGELFFGEGSRLTVL.

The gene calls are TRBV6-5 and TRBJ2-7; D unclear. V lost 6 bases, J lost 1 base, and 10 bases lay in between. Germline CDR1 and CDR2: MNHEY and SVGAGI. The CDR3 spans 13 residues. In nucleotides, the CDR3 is TGTGCCAGCAGCGGTCACGTGTCCTACGAGCAGTACTTC. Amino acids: CASSGHVSYEQYF.

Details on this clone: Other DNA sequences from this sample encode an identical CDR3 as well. The CDR3 nucleotides are TGTGCCTGGAGTGTTAGCGGGGTCTATGGCTACACCTTC. The encoded protein is CAWSVSGVYGYTF. The chain recombines TRBV30 with TRBJ1-2; no clear D. Germline loops: CDR1 GTSNPN, CDR2 SVGIG (reference sequence). V dropped 0 bases and J dropped 4 bases, with 9 bases sitting between them. The CDR3 is 13 amino acids.

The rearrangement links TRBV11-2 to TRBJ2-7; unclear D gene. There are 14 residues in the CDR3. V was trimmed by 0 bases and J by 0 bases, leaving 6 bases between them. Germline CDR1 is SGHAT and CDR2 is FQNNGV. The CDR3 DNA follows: TGTGCCAGCAGCTTAGAGGTGAGCTCCTACGAGCAGTACTTC. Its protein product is CASSLEVSSYEQYF.

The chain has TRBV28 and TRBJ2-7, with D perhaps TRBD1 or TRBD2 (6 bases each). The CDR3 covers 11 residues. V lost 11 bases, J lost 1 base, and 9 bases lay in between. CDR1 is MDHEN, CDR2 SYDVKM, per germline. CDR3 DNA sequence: TGTGCCGCGGGACATTCCTACGAGCAGTACTTC. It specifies CAAGHSYEQYF.

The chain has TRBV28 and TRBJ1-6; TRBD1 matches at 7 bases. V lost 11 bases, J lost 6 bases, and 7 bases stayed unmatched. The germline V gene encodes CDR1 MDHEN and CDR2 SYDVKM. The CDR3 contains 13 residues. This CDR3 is CAVERDSNSPLHF. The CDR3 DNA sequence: TGTGCCGTCGAGAGGGACAGTAATTCACCCCTCCACTTT.

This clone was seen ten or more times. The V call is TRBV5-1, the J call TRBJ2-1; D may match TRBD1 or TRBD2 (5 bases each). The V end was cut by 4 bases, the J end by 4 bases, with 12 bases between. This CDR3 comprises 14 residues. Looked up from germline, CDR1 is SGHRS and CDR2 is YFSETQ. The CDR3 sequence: CASSPGRSYNEQFF. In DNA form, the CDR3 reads TGCGCCAGCAGCCCGGGACGGTCGTACAATGAGCAGTTCTTC. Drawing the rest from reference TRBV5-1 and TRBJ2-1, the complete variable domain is KAGVTQTPRYLIKTRGQQVTLSCSPISGHRSVSWYQQTPGQGLQFLFEYFSETQRNKGNFPGRFSGRQFSNSRSEMNVSTLELGDSALYLCASSPGRSYNEQFFGPGTRLTVL.

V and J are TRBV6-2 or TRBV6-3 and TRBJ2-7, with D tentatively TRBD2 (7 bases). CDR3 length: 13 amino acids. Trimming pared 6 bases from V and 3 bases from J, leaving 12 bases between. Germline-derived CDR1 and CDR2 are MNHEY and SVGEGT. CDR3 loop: CASSTRGGYEQYF. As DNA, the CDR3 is TGTGCCAGCAGCACAAGGGGGGGCTACGAGCAGTACTTC.

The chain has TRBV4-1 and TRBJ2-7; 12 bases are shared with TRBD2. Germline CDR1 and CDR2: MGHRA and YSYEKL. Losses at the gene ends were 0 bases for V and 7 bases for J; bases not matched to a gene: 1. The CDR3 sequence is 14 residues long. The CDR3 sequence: CASSQEGLAGEQYF. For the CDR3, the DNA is TGCGCCAGCAGCCAAGAGGGACTAGCGGGTGAGCAGTACTTC.

The CDR3 coding sequence is TGTGCCAGCAGCTCGAGAACCTATAACAGGGGAATCCCGAATGAGCAGTTCTTC. Its translation: CASSSRTYNRGIPNEQFF. The chain employs TRBV7-2 and TRBJ2-1; 7 bases are a match to TRBD1. CDR3 length equals 18 residues. V lost 4 bases and J lost 7; bases outside the gene matches: 19. The germline CDR1 and CDR2 sequences are SGHTA and FQGNSA. Filled out from reference TRBV7-2 and TRBJ2-1, the complete variable domain reads GAGVSQSPSNKVTEKGKDVELRCDPISGHTALYWYRQSLGQGLEFLIYFQGNSAPDKSGLPSDRFSAERTGGSVSTLTIQRTQQEDSAVYLCASSSRTYNRGIPNEQFFGPGTRLTVL.

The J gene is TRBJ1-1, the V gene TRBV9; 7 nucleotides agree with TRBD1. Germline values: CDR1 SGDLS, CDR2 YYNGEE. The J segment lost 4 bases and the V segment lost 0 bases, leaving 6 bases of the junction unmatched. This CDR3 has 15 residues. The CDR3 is CASSVDSGGGTEAFF. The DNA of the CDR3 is TGTGCCAGCAGCGTAGATTCAGGGGGTGGCACTGAAGCTTTCTTT.

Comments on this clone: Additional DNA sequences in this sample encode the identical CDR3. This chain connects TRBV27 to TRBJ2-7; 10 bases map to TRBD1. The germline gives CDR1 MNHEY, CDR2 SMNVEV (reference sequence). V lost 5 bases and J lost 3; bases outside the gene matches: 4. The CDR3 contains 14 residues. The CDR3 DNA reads TGTGCCAGCAGTCTGACAGGGGGCAACTACGAGCAGTACTTC. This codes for CASSLTGGNYEQYF.